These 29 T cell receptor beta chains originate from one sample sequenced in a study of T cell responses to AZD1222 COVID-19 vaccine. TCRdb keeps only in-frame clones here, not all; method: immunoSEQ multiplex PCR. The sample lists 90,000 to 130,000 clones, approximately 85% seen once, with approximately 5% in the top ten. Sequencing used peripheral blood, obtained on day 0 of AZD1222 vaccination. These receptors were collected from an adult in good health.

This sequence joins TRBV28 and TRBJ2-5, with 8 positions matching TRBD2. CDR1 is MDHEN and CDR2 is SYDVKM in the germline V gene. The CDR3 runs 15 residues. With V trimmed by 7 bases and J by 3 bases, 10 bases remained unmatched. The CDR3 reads CASTSGGARKETQYF. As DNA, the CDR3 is TGTGCCAGCACCTCCGGGGGGGCCCGAAAAGAGACCCAGTACTTC.

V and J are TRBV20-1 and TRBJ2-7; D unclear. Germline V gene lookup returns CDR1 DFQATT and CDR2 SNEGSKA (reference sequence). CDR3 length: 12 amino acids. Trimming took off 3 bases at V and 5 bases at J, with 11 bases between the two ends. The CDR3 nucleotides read TGCAGTGCTAGTTGGGGTTCCAACGAGCAGTACTTC. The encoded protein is CSASWGSNEQYF.

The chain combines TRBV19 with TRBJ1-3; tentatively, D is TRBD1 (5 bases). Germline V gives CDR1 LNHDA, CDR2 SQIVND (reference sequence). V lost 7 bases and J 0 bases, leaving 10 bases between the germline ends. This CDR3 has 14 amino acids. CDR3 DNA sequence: TGTGCCAGTATGGGACTGGCCTCTGGAAACACCATATATTTT. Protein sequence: CASMGLASGNTIYF. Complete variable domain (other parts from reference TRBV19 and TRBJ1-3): DGGITQSPKYLFRKEGQNVTLSCEQNLNHDAMYWYRQDPGQGLRLIYYSQIVNDFQKGDIAEGYSVSREKKESFPLTVTSAQKNPTAFYLCASMGLASGNTIYFGEGSWLTVV.

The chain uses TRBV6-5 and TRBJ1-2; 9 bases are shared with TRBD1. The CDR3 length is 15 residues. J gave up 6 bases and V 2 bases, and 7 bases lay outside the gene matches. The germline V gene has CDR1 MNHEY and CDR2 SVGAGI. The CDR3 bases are TGTGCCAGCAGTTACCGGGGACAGGGAGTAAATGGCTACACCTTC. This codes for CASSYRGQGVNGYTF.

The chain's CDR3 is CASSTSGTGRGEQYF. The CDR3, as DNA: TGTGCCAGCAGCACCTCCGGGACAGGGAGAGGCGAGCAGTACTTC. This chain joins TRBV6-2 or TRBV6-3 and TRBJ2-7; 9 bases match TRBD1. Germline CDR1 MNHEY, CDR2 SVGEGT. The length of the CDR3 is 15 residues. After removal of 6 bases from V and 6 bases from J, the junction contained 12 bases not matched to a gene.

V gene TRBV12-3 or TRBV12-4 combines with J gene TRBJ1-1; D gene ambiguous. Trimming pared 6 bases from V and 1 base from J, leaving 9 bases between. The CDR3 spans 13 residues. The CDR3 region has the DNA TGTGCCAGCAGGTGGACGGAGAACACTGAAGCTTTCTTT. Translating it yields CASRWTENTEAFF.

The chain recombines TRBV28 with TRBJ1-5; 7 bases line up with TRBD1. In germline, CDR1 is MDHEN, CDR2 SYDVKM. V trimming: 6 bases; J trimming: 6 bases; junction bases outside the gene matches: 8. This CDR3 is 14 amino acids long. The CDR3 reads CASSQGGESQPQHF. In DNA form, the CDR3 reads TGTGCCAGCAGCCAAGGGGGCGAGAGTCAGCCCCAGCATTTT.

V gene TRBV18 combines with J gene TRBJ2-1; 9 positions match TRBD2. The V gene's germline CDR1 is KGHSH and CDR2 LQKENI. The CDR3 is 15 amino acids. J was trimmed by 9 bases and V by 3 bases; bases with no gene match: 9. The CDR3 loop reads CASSPLPKLAGEQFF. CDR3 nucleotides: TGTGCCAGCTCACCTTTACCGAAACTAGCGGGTGAGCAGTTCTTC.

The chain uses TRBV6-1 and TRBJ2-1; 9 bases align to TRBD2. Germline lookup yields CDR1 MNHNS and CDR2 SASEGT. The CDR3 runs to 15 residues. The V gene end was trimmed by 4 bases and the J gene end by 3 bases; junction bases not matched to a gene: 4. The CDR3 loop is CASSATSGSYNEQFF. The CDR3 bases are TGTGCCAGCAGTGCGACTAGCGGAAGCTACAATGAGCAGTTCTTC.

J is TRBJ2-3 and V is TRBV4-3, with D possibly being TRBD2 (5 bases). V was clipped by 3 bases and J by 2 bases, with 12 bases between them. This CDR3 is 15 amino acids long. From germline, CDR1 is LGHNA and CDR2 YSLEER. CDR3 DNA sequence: TGCGCCAGCAGCCATGACCTCGGGAACACAGATACGCAGTATTTT. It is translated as CASSHDLGNTDTQYF.

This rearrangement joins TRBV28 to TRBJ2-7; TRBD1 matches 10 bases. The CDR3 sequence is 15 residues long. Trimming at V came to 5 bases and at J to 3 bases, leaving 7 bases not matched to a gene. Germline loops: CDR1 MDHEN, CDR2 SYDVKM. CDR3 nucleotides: TGTGCCAGCAGTCAAACGACAGGGGGCTACTACGAGCAGTACTTC. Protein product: CASSQTTGGYYEQYF.

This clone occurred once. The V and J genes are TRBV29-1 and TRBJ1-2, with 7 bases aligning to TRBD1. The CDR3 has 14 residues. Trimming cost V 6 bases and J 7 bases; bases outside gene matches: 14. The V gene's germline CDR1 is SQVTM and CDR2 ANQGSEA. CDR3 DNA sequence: TGCAGCGTCACACAATTTCAGACAGGGAGTGGCTACACCTTC. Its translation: CSVTQFQTGSGYTF. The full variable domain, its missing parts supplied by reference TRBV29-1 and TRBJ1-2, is SAVISQKPSRDICQRGTSLTIQCQVDSQVTMMFWYRQQPGQSLTLIATANQGSEATYESGFVIDKFPISRPNLTFSTLTVSNMSPEDSSIYLCSVTQFQTGSGYTFGSGTRLTVV.

CDR3 in amino acids: CASSYGRRENSPLHF. As DNA, the CDR3 is TGTGCCAGCAGTTACGGTAGGCGTGAGAATTCACCCCTCCACTTT. The V call is TRBV6-5, the J call TRBJ1-6; D is ambiguous. CDR3 length: 15 amino acids. Germline V gives CDR1 MNHEY, CDR2 SVGAGI. Trimming removed 2 bases at V and 7 bases at J, with 12 bases between.

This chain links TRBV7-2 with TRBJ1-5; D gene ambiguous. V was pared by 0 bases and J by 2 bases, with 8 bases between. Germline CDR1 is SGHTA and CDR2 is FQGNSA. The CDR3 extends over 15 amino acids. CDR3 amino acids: CASSLAPVGNQPQHF. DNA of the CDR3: TGTGCCAGCAGCTTAGCGCCGGTGGGCAATCAGCCCCAGCATTTT. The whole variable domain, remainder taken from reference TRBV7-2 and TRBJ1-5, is GAGVSQSPSNKVTEKGKDVELRCDPISGHTALYWYRQSLGQGLEFLIYFQGNSAPDKSGLPSDRFSAERTGGSVSTLTIQRTQQEDSAVYLCASSLAPVGNQPQHFGDGTRLSIL.

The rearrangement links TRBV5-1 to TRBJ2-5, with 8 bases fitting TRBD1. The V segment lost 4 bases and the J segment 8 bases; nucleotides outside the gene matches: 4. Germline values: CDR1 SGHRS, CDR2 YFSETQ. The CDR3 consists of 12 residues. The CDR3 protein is CASSEDRVTQYF. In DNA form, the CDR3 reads TGCGCCAGCAGCGAGGACAGGGTTACCCAGTACTTC.

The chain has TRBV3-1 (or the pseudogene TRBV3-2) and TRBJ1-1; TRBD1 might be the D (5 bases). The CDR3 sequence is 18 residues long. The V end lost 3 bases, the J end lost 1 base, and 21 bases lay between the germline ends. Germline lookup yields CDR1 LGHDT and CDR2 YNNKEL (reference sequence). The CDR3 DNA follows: TGTGCCAGCAGCCACCAGCGTCCAAGGGTAACAGGGAACACTGAAGCTTTCTTT. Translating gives CASSHQRPRVTGNTEAFF.

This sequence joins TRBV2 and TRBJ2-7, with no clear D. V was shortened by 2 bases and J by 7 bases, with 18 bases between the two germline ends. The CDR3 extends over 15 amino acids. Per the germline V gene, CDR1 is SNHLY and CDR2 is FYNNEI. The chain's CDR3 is CASSERSGPLKEQYF. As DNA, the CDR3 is TGTGCCAGCAGTGAAAGGTCAGGACCTCTTAAGGAGCAGTACTTC.

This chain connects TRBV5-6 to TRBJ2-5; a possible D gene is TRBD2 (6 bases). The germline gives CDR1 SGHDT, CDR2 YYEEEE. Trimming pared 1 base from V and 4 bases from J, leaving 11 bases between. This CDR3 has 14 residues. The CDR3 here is CASSLWEAPETQYF. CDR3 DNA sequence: TGTGCCAGCAGCTTGTGGGAGGCCCCAGAGACCCAGTACTTC.

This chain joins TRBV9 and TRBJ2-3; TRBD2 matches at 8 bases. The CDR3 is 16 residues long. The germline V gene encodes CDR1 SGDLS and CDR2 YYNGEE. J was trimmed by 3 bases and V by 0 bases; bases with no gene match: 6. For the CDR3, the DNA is TGTGCCAGCAGCGTAGGGCTAGCGGGCCCTACAGATACGCAGTATTTT. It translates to CASSVGLAGPTDTQYF.

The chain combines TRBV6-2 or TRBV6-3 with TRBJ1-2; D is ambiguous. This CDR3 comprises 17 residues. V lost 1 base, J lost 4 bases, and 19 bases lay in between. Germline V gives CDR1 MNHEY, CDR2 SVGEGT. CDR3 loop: CASSYYDPRAVSYGYTF. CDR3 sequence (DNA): TGTGCCAGCAGTTACTACGACCCACGAGCCGTATCCTATGGCTACACCTTC.

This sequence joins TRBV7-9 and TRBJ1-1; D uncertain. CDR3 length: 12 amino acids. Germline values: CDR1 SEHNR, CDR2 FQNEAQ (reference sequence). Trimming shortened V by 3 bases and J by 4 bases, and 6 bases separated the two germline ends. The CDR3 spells CASSFRATEAFF. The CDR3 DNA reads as TGTGCCAGCAGCTTTCGGGCCACTGAAGCTTTCTTT. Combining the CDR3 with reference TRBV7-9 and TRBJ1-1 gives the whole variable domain DTGVSQNPRHKITKRGQNVTFRCDPISEHNRLYWYRQTLGQGPEFLTYFQNEAQLEKSRLLSDRFSAERPKGSFSTLEIQRTEQGDSAMYLCASSFRATEAFFGQGTRLTVV.

The CDR3 here is CASSFGWEGRCEQYF. The CDR3 nucleotides read TGCGCCAGCAGCTTTGGGTGGGAGGGCCGCTGCGAGCAGTACTTC. The chain joins TRBV5-1 to TRBJ2-7; 7 positions agree with TRBD2. V trimming: 2 bases; J trimming: 6 bases; junction bases outside the gene matches: 11. The CDR3 is made up of 15 amino acids. Germline V gene data show CDR1 as SGHRS and CDR2 as YFSETQ.

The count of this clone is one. The CDR3 region is CASSQDTPWGTDTQYF. The CDR3, as DNA: TGTGCCAGCAGCCAAGATACCCCTTGGGGCACAGATACGCAGTATTTT. J is TRBJ2-3 and V is TRBV3-1 (or the pseudogene TRBV3-2); D is unresolved. The CDR3 runs 16 residues. Deletions cut 0 bases from V and 1 base from J, with 11 bases between. From germline, CDR1 is LGHDT and CDR2 YNNKEL (reference sequence).

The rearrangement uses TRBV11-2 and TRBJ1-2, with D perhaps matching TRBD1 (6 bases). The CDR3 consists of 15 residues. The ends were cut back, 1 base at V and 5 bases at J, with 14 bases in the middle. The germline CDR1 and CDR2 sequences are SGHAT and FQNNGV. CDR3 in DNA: TGTGCCAGCAGCTTAGTAATGGACAGTAGTTATGGCTACACCTTC. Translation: CASSLVMDSSYGYTF.

The CDR3 coding sequence is TGCGCCAGCAGCTTGGGGAAAGAGACCCAGTACTTC. Protein product: CASSLGKETQYF. V gene TRBV5-1 combines with J gene TRBJ2-5; D gene uncertain. Trimming pared 0 bases from V and 3 bases from J, leaving 3 bases between. CDR3 length: 12 amino acids. From germline, CDR1 is SGHRS and CDR2 YFSETQ.

CDR3 sequence (DNA): TGTGCCTGGAGTCTGGGTGGCCTCCAGCCCCAGCATTTT. This translates into CAWSLGGLQPQHF. The rearrangement joins TRBV30 to TRBJ1-5, with D unclear. V gave up 2 bases and J gave up 7 bases, with 12 bases separating them. CDR3 length: 13 amino acids. Per germline, CDR1 GTSNPN and CDR2 SVGIG (reference sequence).

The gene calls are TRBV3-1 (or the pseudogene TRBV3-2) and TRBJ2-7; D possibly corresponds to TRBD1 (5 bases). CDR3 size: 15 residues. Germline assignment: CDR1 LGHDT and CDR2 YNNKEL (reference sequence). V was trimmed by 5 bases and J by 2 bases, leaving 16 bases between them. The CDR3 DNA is TGTGCCAGCAGCAAACAGGAAACAATAACCTACGAGCAGTACTTC. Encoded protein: CASSKQETITYEQYF.

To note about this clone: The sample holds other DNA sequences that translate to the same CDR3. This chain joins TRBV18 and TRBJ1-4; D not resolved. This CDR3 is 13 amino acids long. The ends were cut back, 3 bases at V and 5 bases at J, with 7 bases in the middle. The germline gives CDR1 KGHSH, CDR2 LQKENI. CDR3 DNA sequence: TGTGCCAGCTCACCCGGGCTAAATGAAAAACTGTTTTTT. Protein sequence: CASSPGLNEKLFF.

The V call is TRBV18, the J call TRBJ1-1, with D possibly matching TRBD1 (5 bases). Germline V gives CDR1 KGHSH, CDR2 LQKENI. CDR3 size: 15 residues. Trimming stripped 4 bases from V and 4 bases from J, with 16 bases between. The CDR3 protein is CASSRIEGLGTEAFF. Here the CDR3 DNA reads TGTGCCAGCTCACGGATCGAGGGGCTGGGCACTGAAGCTTTCTTT.